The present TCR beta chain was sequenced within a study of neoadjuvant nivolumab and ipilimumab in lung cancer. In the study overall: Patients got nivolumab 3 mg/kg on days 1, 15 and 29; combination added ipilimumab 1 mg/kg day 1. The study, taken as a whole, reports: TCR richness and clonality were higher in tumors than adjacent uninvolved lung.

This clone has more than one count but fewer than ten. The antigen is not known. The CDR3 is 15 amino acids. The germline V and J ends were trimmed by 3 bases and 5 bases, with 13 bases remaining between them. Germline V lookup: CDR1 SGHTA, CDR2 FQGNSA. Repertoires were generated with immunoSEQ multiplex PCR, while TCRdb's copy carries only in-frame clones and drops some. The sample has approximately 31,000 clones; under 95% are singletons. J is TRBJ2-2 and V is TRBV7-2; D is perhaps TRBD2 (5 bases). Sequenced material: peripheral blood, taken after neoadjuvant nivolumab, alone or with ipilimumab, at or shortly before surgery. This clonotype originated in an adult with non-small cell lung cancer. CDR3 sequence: CASSFSGYGTGELFF. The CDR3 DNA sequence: TGTGCCAGCAGCTTTTCGGGATACGGGACCGGGGAGCTGTTTTTT. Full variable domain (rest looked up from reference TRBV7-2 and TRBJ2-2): GAGVSQSPSNKVTEKGKDVELRCDPISGHTALYWYRQSLGQGLEFLIYFQGNSAPDKSGLPSDRFSAERTGGSVSTLTIQRTQQEDSAVYLCASSFSGYGTGELFFGEGSRLTVL.